This T cell receptor beta chain was found in a study of human T cells and chemical hapten exposure. The time point: patch test 2, 6 weeks after DPC sensitization. The sample's treatment: therapeutic diphenylcyclopropenone sensitization with weekly scalp DPC. Germline values: CDR1 DFQATT, CDR2 SNEGSKA (reference sequence). The CDR3 is 10 residues long. Trimming removed 2 bases from V and 2 bases from J, with 0 bases in between. TCRdb processed the RACE reads anew with MiXCR; each CDR3 protein has one entry. The sample lists roughly 140,000 distinct CDR3 sequences, 12% seen once, with 1.2% to 1.5% in the top ten.

Sequenced material: whole blood, taken in connection with sensitization to the hapten diphenylcyclopropenone (DPC). The V call is TRBV20-1, the J call TRBJ2-5; no definite D call. This TCR came from a woman in her 50s with alopecia areata. Some clones in this sample may be carry-over from other donors' samples. In DNA, the CDR3 is TGCAGTGCTAGACAAGAGACCCAGTACTTC. Residues: CSARQETQYF.